Listed here are 5 T cell receptor beta chains from one sample, sequenced in a study of response to subunit inactivated influenza vaccine. TCRdb reanalysed the RT-PCR reads using MiXCR and keeps one entry per CDR3 protein. Counted here are 180,000 or so distinct CDR3 sequences, roughly 12% occurring once; the ten biggest clones make up 25% to 30%. The same specimen was also included in a second study, on T cells expressing NK-cell markers. From that study: The authors made TCR beta cDNA libraries by 5'RACE template switching. This switching added a universal primer site and UMIs.

Sequences were derived from CD8+ T cells sorted from PBMCs, sampled about 11 days after vaccination. All receptors come from a man between 45 and 60 years old who received an inactivated influenza vaccine.

This chain joins TRBV7-9 and TRBJ1-6; D not resolved. The germline V gene encodes CDR1 SEHNR and CDR2 FQNEAQ (reference sequence). This CDR3 comprises 13 residues. Trimming took off 5 bases at V and 9 bases at J, with 11 bases between the two ends. The CDR3 sequence is CASSVDTGSPLHF. CDR3 in DNA: TGTGCCAGCAGCGTCGACACGGGTTCACCCCTCCACTTT. Full variable domain (missing parts from reference TRBV7-9 and TRBJ1-6): DTGVSQNPRHKITKRGQNVTFRCDPISEHNRLYWYRQTLGQGPEFLTYFQNEAQLEKSRLLSDRFSAERPKGSFSTLEIQRTEQGDSAMYLCASSVDTGSPLHFGNGTRLTVT.

The sample holds a few counts of this clonotype. The chain employs TRBV4-3 and TRBJ1-1; tentative D call: TRBD1 (5 bases). Germline CDR1 reads LGHNA; CDR2 reads YSLEER. Trimming shortened V by 0 bases and J by 1 base, and 15 bases separated the two germline ends. This CDR3 comprises 17 residues. CDR3 sequence reads: CASSQDWGDRRNTEAFF. CDR3 bases: TGCGCCAGCAGCCAAGATTGGGGAGACAGAAGGAACACTGAAGCTTTCTTT.

This clonotype showed up just a few times. The chain combines TRBV30 with TRBJ2-7; D call uncertain. The CDR3 loop spans 13 amino acids. Germline CDR1 and CDR2: GTSNPN and SVGIG (reference sequence). Trimming shortened V by 0 bases and J by 3 bases, and 9 bases separated the two germline ends. The CDR3 DNA reads TGTGCCTGGAGTGTTGGTTCGGGCTACGAGCAGTACTTC. It translates to CAWSVGSGYEQYF.

This clonotype was counted between two and nine times. This chain connects TRBV12-3 or TRBV12-4 to TRBJ2-2; D remains unclear. V lost 3 bases and J lost 6, with 8 bases in between. The CDR3 covers 13 residues. The CDR3 DNA reads TGTGCCAGCAGTTTCGTAAGGGCCGGGGAGCTGTTTTTT. As protein: CASSFVRAGELFF.

This clonotype occurred many times. The CDR3 DNA is TGCGCCAGCAGCTACGGGACTAGCGGGGATGAGCAGTTCTTC. Amino acids: CASSYGTSGDEQFF. J is TRBJ2-1 and V is TRBV5-1; TRBD2 aligns across 13 bases. J was trimmed by 8 bases and V by 3 bases; bases with no gene match: 2. CDR3 length: 14 residues. The V gene's germline CDR1 is SGHRS and CDR2 YFSETQ.